This entry features one TCR beta chain sequence. The record originates from a study of blood T cell repertoires in COVID-19. V dropped 7 bases and J dropped 6; count of bases not matched to a gene: 6. This CDR3 is built from 13 residues. In germline, CDR1 is SGHAT, CDR2 FQNNGV. Source study methods: Estimation of nucleated cell counts was performed using reference gene primer amplification. The assay was immunoSEQ multiplex PCR, and TCRdb's table has in-frame clones only and misses some. V, J and clone size are taken as reported in that table, and D and trimming were inferred from the DNA itself. The table records about 200,000 clones, 85% of them present only once.

This sequence joins TRBV11-2 and TRBJ1-2, with 9 bases that match TRBD1. Sequencing used peripheral blood. This TCR was sampled from a man aged 55 to 69 with COVID-19, enrolled during active disease. The CDR3 DNA reads as TGTGCCAGCACCCGACAGGGGGATGATGGCTACACCTTC. Translation: CASTRQGDDGYTF.